What follows describes a single T cell receptor beta chain. Its specificity is not known. A read error may explain this, as a much larger clone is one base away. Using its own MiXCR run on the RT-PCR reads, TCRdb lists one record per CDR3 protein. This table holds about 650,000 distinct CDR3 sequences, approximately 15% found once. This entry comes from a study of response to subunit inactivated influenza vaccine. Study-wide findings and caveats: With each seasonal influenza vaccination, the authors suggested, few new T cells are recruited.

The sample was PBMCs from blood, taken 11 to 12 days after vaccination. The source of this sequence is a man aged 45-65 years who received an inactivated influenza vaccine.

In nucleotides, the CDR3 is TGCAGTGCCACGGCAGCTACCAATGAAAAACTGTTTTTT. It codes for CSATAATNEKLFF. V and J are TRBV20-1 and TRBJ1-4; D uncertain. The CDR3 sequence is 13 residues long. Trimming cost V 6 bases and J 5 bases, with 13 bases left between them. In germline, CDR1 is DFQATT, CDR2 SNEGSKA (reference sequence).